A single sample gave rise to the 2 T cell receptor beta chains below, sequenced in a study of T cell clones after liver transplantation. Assay used: immunoSEQ multiplex PCR; TCRdb lists only in-frame clones, some missing. The sample lists 75,000 to 100,000 clones, 80% to 85% occurring once. Specimen: CD4+ T cells from blood, collected 45 to 46 months after liver transplant. These receptors came from a human patient who received a liver transplant. Some T cells here may be from the graft donor.

Only a few counts were recorded for this clone. CDR3 DNA: TGTGCCAGCAGCGTAGGGTTCGAAGCCACGAACACTGAAGCTTTCTTT. This encodes CASSVGFEATNTEAFF. The J gene is TRBJ1-1, the V gene TRBV9; D is undetermined. The germline gives CDR1 SGDLS, CDR2 YYNGEE. The CDR3 totals 16 residues. V lost 0 bases and J lost 1, with 13 bases in between. Full variable domain (rest looked up from reference TRBV9 and TRBJ1-1): DSGVTQTPKHLITATGQRVTLRCSPRSGDLSVYWYQQSLDQGLQFLIQYYNGEERAKGNILERFSAQQFPDLHSELNLSSLELGDSALYFCASSVGFEATNTEAFFGQGTRLTVV.

This chain uses TRBV30 with TRBJ2-7, with TRBD2 matching over 8 bases. The germline V gene has CDR1 GTSNPN and CDR2 SVGIG (reference sequence). Unmatched junction bases numbered 5, after V lost 0 bases and J lost 4 bases. This CDR3 has 14 amino acids. The CDR3 sequence: CAWSVGSGKYEQYF. Written as DNA, the CDR3 is TGTGCCTGGAGTGTGGGTAGCGGGAAATACGAGCAGTACTTC.